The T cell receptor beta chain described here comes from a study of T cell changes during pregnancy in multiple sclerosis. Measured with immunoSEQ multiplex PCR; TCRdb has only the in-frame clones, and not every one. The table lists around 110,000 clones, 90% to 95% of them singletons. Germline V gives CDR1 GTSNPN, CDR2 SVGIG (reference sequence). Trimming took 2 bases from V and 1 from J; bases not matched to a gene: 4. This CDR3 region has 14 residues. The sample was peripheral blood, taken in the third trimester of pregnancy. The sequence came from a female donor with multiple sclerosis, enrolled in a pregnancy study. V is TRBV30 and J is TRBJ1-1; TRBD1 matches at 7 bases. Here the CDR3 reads CAWSIGQENTEAFF. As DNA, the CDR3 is TGTGCCTGGAGTATTGGACAGGAGAACACTGAAGCTTTCTTT.